The 8 T cell receptor beta chains below all came from one sample that was sequenced in a study of graft-versus-host responses after intestinal transplantation. The table came from immunoSEQ multiplex PCR; TCRdb's copy has only in-frame clones and leaves some out. The sample consists of 70,000 to 95,000 clones, 85% to 95% of them appearing once. No antigens are known for them. This specimen was unstimulated CD8+ T cells sorted from spleen or lymph node cells, taken before transplant. All receptors derive from a human donor who was the organ donor for an intestinal transplant.

This chain uses TRBV5-8 with TRBJ1-2; 7 nucleotides match TRBD1. Trimming cost V 6 bases and J 2 bases; bases outside gene matches: 7. This CDR3 comprises 14 residues. CDR1 and CDR2 (germline): SGHTS, YDEGEE. CDR3 in DNA: TGTGCCAGCACCCACCGGGGACAGAACTATGGCTACACCTTC. Protein product: CASTHRGQNYGYTF.

V gene TRBV11-2 combines with J gene TRBJ1-2, with D unresolved. CDR1 SGHAT and CDR2 FQNNGV come from the germline V gene. Deletions cut 5 bases from V and 0 bases from J, with 16 bases between. The CDR3 loop spans 16 amino acids. CDR3 nucleotides: TGTGCCAGCAGCCACCAGATTTTTGCCCCTAACTATGGCTACACCTTC. Its translation: CASSHQIFAPNYGYTF. Supplemented by reference TRBV11-2 and TRBJ1-2, the full variable domain reads EAGVAQSPRYKIIEKRQSVAFWCNPISGHATLYWYQQILGQGPKLLIQFQNNGVVDDSQLPKDRFSAERLKGVDSTLKIQPAKLEDSAVYLCASSHQIFAPNYGYTFGSGTRLTVV.

The CDR3 DNA is TGTGCCAGCAGCTTAGGCCAGGGAAATGAAGCTTTCTTT. Translation gives CASSLGQGNEAFF. This chain links TRBV7-6 with TRBJ1-1, with a weak D call TRBD1 (5 bases). Germline V gives CDR1 SGHVS, CDR2 FNYEAQ. V lost 1 base, J lost 7 bases, and 10 bases lay in between. This CDR3 has 13 amino acids.

The chain links TRBV6-5 to TRBJ1-2, with D unclear. V was clipped by 6 bases and J by 6 bases, with 17 bases between them. Germline lookup yields CDR1 MNHEY and CDR2 SVGAGI. The CDR3 sequence is 14 residues long. For the CDR3, the DNA is TGTGCCAGCAGCCCTCTCAGTCCAAGAAATGGCTACACCTTC. Translation gives CASSPLSPRNGYTF.

This chain connects TRBV7-4 to TRBJ2-7; D perhaps matches TRBD1 (5 bases). CDR1 is SGHVT and CDR2 is SQSDAQ in the germline V gene. The CDR3 totals 15 residues. Trimming cost V 4 bases and J 5 bases, with 18 bases left between them. CDR3 sequence (DNA): TGTGCCAGCAGCTCCCCCTTCAGGGTTGTACACGAGCAGTACTTC. This gives the protein CASSSPFRVVHEQYF.

The chain couples TRBV28 to TRBJ1-1; 7 nucleotides agree with TRBD1. CDR1 is MDHEN, CDR2 SYDVKM, per germline. V was pared by 6 bases and J by 1 base, with 2 bases of the junction left unmatched. The CDR3 contains 13 residues. The CDR3 bases are TGTGCCAGCAGCTACAGGGGGAACACTGAAGCTTTCTTT. Translated, it gives CASSYRGNTEAFF.

V and J are TRBV11-2 and TRBJ1-1; D gene uncertain. The CDR3 extends over 13 amino acids. Trimming stripped 6 bases from V and 7 bases from J, with 15 bases between. From germline, CDR1 is SGHAT and CDR2 FQNNGV. The CDR3 coding sequence is TGTGCCAGCAGTCATAGGAGGCCAGTTGAAGCTTTCTTT. This sequence encodes CASSHRRPVEAFF.

J is TRBJ2-5 and V is TRBV13; TRBD1 aligns across 7 bases. The CDR3 is 13 amino acids. Per germline, CDR1 PRHDT and CDR2 FYEKMQ (reference sequence). The V segment lost 4 bases and the J segment 2 bases; nucleotides outside the gene matches: 1. The CDR3 loop is CASSWGQQETQYF. CDR3 nucleotides: TGTGCCAGCAGCTGGGGACAGCAAGAGACCCAGTACTTC.